This TCR beta chain came from a study of shared clonotypes between healthy human individuals. Regarding the study as a whole: It was expected that sequencing depth would affect clonotype sharing among donors.

The protocol was immunoSEQ multiplex PCR, while the TCRdb copy is restricted to in-frame clones and leaves out a portion. The repertoire holds roughly 2,500,000 clones, with 90% to 95% as singletons. As for this clone: Its antigen is as yet unknown. The identical CDR3 is also encoded by other nucleotide sequences in the sample.

With 6 bases removed from V and 2 bases from J, the gap between germline ends came to 10 bases. Germline V gene sequence: CDR1 MDHEN, CDR2 SYDVKM. The CDR3 loop spans 13 amino acids. Adults of Caucasian background living in Nashville, Tennessee made up all donors. The sample consisted of naive CD4+ T cells from PBMCs. The subset here: CD45RA+ positively selected. The receptor was derived from a man younger than 35 in good health. Some clones in this sample may be carry-over from other donors' samples. The chain links TRBV28 to TRBJ1-2, with D possibly being TRBD1 (6 bases). For the CDR3, the DNA is TGTGCCAGCAGCCCCCAGGGGAACTATGGCTACACCTTC. It specifies CASSPQGNYGYTF.